This T cell receptor (beta chain) was captured in a study of vaccination and CD4 T cells after COVID-19. An Oncomine TCR Beta short-read assay was used to sequence the DNA from cultured CD4+ T cells. From the PCR reads, TCRdb called clonotypes with MiXCR, one entry per CDR3 protein. The data hold 13,000 to 15,000 distinct CDR3 sequences, with about 45% observed a single time. The CDR3 contains 14 residues. Between the trimmed V and J ends, which lost 2 bases and 2 bases, there was a span of 9 bases. Per the germline V gene, CDR1 is MGHDK and CDR2 is SYGVNS. Described treatment: approximately nine-day PBMC culture with coronavirus spike peptide pools or control peptides (ViraFEST assay). This clonotype occurred once. Its antigen is unknown.

The source is a human donor who had recovered from COVID-19. V gene TRBV25-1 combines with J gene TRBJ1-2, with no clear D. Sequenced input: CD4+ T cells from blood, cultured in vitro. The chain's CDR3 is CASSENSINYGYTF. The CDR3 coding sequence is TGTGCCAGCAGTGAAAATTCGATCAACTATGGCTACACCTTC.